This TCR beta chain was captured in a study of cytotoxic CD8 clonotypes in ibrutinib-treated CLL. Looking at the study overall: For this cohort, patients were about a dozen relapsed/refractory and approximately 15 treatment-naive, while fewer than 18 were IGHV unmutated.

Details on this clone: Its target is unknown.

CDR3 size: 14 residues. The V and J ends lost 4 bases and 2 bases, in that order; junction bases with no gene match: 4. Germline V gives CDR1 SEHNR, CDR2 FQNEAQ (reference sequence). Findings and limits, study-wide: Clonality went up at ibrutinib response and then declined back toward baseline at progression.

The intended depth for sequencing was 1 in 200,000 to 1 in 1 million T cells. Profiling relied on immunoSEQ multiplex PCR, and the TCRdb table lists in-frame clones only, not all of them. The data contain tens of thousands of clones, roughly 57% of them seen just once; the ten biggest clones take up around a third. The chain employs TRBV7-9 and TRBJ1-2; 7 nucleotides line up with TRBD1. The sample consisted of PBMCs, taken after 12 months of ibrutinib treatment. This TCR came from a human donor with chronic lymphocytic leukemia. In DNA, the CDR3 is TGTGCCAGCAGCTCAACAGGGGTCAACTATGGCTACACCTTC. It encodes CASSSTGVNYGYTF.